This entry features one T cell receptor (beta chain) sequence. Its matching antigen is unknown. Naive CD8 cells were CD45RO-negative, positively selected for CCR7, excluding terminally differentiated effector memory CD45RA+ cells. Caucasian adults residing in Nashville, Tennessee made up all the donors. This sample is drawn from a study of shared clonotypes between healthy human individuals. About the research overall: CD4 naive and memory got three plates each, CD8 naive two, CD8 memory one. Findings of the study overall: It was the non-shared clonotypes that had lower generation probabilities than clonotypes shared by all four donors.

Germline V gene sequence: CDR1 WSHSY, CDR2 SAAADI. This CDR3 spans 17 amino acids. With 7 bases clipped from V and 1 base from J, the junction kept 14 bases outside the gene matches. The assay was immunoSEQ multiplex PCR, and TCRdb's table has in-frame clones only and misses some. Of about 2 million clones detected, approximately 94% appear once; the ten largest clones hold 0.9% to 1.5%. This sequence originates from a man aged 18 to 29 in good health. Source material: naive CD8+ T cells sorted from blood. The chain uses TRBV10-2 and TRBJ1-2; 8 nucleotides align to TRBD1. The CDR3 coding sequence is TGCGCCAGCACAACGACAGGGGTCGGGGGCGGTAACTATGGCTACACCTTC. Translated: CASTTTGVGGGNYGYTF.